The 20 T cell receptor beta chains presented below share a single source sample, sequenced in a study of response to subunit inactivated influenza vaccine. A single record per CDR3 protein comes from TCRdb applying MiXCR to the RT-PCR reads. The table has about 800,000 distinct CDR3 sequences, around 21% seen once; the top ten hold 10%. The input for sequencing was PBMCs from blood, taken about 5 days after vaccination. The receptor set was obtained from a man aged 45-60 years who received an inactivated influenza vaccine.

This clonotype was counted between two and nine times. The chain uses TRBV20-1 and TRBJ1-2; D gene unclear. This CDR3 is built from 12 residues. Germline assignment: CDR1 DFQATT and CDR2 SNEGSKA (reference sequence). Trimming stripped 6 bases from V and 4 bases from J, with 12 bases between. CDR3 amino acids: CSAMDRIYGYTF. Written as DNA, the CDR3 is TGCAGTGCCATGGACCGTATCTATGGCTACACCTTC.

In its sample, this clonotype was seen a few times. V gene TRBV12-3 or TRBV12-4 combines with J gene TRBJ2-5, with 8 bases fitting TRBD1. Germline trimming cut 3 bases from V and 4 bases from J; bases unmatched to any gene: 4. The CDR3 runs 14 residues. The CDR3 bases are TGTGCCAGCAGTTTTGCAGGGGGCGGAGAGACCCAGTACTTC. It codes for CASSFAGGGETQYF.

The chain employs TRBV6-2 or TRBV6-3 and TRBJ2-7; D remains ambiguous. CDR3 size: 13 residues. Germline V lookup: CDR1 MNHEY, CDR2 SVGEGT. V lost 2 bases to trimming and J lost 7 bases, with 12 bases between them. CDR3 loop: CASSYRPDGEQYF. The CDR3 region has the DNA TGTGCCAGCAGTTACCGCCCCGACGGGGAGCAGTACTTC.

This clonotype occurred a few times. This chain joins TRBV20-1 and TRBJ2-5; a weak D match, TRBD1 (6 bases). This CDR3 spans 17 amino acids. Trimming removed 2 bases from V and 0 bases from J, with 19 bases in between. Looked up from germline, CDR1 is DFQATT and CDR2 is SNEGSKA (reference sequence). The CDR3, as DNA: TGCAGTGCTAGAAAATTCGTCTCAGGGGAGTACCAAGAGACCCAGTACTTC. This translates into CSARKFVSGEYQETQYF.

V and J are TRBV20-1 and TRBJ2-4, with TRBD2 as a possible D gene (5 bases). The CDR3 extends over 15 amino acids. The germline V and J ends were trimmed by 1 base and 8 bases, with 18 bases remaining between them. The germline gives CDR1 DFQATT, CDR2 SNEGSKA (reference sequence). CDR3 DNA: TGCAGTGCTAGAGGGTCTAGAGGTGTCGGGGACATTCAGTACTTC. Its protein is CSARGSRGVGDIQYF.

This clonotype was recorded many times. The V and J genes are TRBV4-3 and TRBJ2-1, with TRBD1 matching over 7 bases. J lost 8 bases, V lost 5 bases, and 9 bases had no gene match. Per germline, CDR1 LGHNA and CDR2 YSLEER. The CDR3 loop spans 14 amino acids. The CDR3 is CASSLQGREDEQFF. CDR3 sequence (DNA): TGCGCCAGCAGCTTACAGGGGCGAGAGGATGAGCAGTTCTTC.

This chain uses TRBV7-2 with TRBJ2-1; possible D gene TRBD1, 6 bases. Trimming removed 1 base at V and 9 bases at J, with 10 bases between. The CDR3 is 13 amino acids. Germline lookup yields CDR1 SGHTA and CDR2 FQGNSA. In nucleotides, the CDR3 is TGTGCCAGCAGCTTAGTTGCAGGGGCTGAGCAGTTCTTC. It translates to CASSLVAGAEQFF.

The CDR3 sequence is CSARGGQGREQYF. In nucleotides, the CDR3 is TGCAGTGCTAGAGGCGGACAGGGCAGGGAGCAGTACTTC. The rearrangement links TRBV20-1 to TRBJ2-7; 8 nucleotides line up with TRBD1. The germline V gene has CDR1 DFQATT and CDR2 SNEGSKA (reference sequence). CDR3 length equals 13 residues. Trimming cost V 1 base and J 7 bases; bases outside gene matches: 6.

This clonotype was detected ten times or more. V gene TRBV10-3 combines with J gene TRBJ2-7, with 7 bases matching TRBD1. CDR3 length: 14 residues. From germline, CDR1 is ENHRY and CDR2 SYGVKD. J lost 7 bases, V lost 6 bases, and 12 bases had no gene match. CDR3 loop: CAIRGQAGGSEQYF. In nucleotides, the CDR3 is TGTGCCATCAGAGGACAGGCCGGCGGGTCGGAGCAGTACTTC.

The chain employs TRBV29-1 and TRBJ2-5; no clear D. V was clipped by 2 bases and J by 2 bases, with 15 bases between them. CDR3 length: 15 amino acids. The V gene's germline CDR1 is SQVTM and CDR2 ANQGSEA. The CDR3 region has the DNA TGCAGCGTTGAAAGGCAGATAGAACCTCAAGAGACCCAGTACTTC. Translating gives CSVERQIEPQETQYF. Variable domain in full (rest from reference TRBV29-1 and TRBJ2-5): SAVISQKPSRDICQRGTSLTIQCQVDSQVTMMFWYRQQPGQSLTLIATANQGSEATYESGFVIDKFPISRPNLTFSTLTVSNMSPEDSSIYLCSVERQIEPQETQYFGPGTRLLVL.

V gene TRBV27 combines with J gene TRBJ2-7; TRBD1 matches at 7 bases. V lost 5 bases and J lost 6; bases outside the gene matches: 10. The CDR3 is 14 residues long. Per the germline V gene, CDR1 is MNHEY and CDR2 is SMNVEV (reference sequence). CDR3 sequence (DNA): TGTGCCAGCAGTAGGGGGACAGCGGCTGTCGAGCAGTACTTC. This encodes CASSRGTAAVEQYF.

This clonotype has a handful of counts. The chain uses TRBV6-2 or TRBV6-3 and TRBJ2-1, with D possibly being TRBD2 (6 bases). V lost 1 base to trimming and J lost 4 bases, with 11 bases between them. This CDR3 region has 15 residues. CDR1 MNHEY and CDR2 SVGEGT come from the germline V gene. CDR3 DNA sequence: TGTGCCAGCAGTTACTTGGCGGGGACTTACAATGAGCAGTTCTTC. Translated: CASSYLAGTYNEQFF.

J is TRBJ1-2 and V is TRBV6-2 or TRBV6-3, with TRBD1 matching over 7 bases. CDR3 length: 13 residues. V was pared by 9 bases and J by 3 bases, with 7 bases of the junction left unmatched. Germline CDR1 reads MNHEY; CDR2 reads SVGEGT. The CDR3 coding sequence is TGTGCCAGTAGGGACAGCTCGGACTATGGCTACACCTTC. Its translation: CASRDSSDYGYTF.

In its sample, this clonotype was seen a few times. This chain connects TRBV7-2 to TRBJ2-5; possible D gene TRBD1, 5 bases. The germline CDR1 and CDR2 sequences are SGHTA and FQGNSA. This CDR3 has 15 residues. The V end lost 6 bases, the J end lost 7 bases, and 21 bases lay between the germline ends. CDR3 amino acids: CASSPIAGKLGTQYF. The CDR3 DNA is TGTGCCAGCAGTCCTATAGCAGGGAAGCTAGGGACCCAGTACTTC. Full variable domain (outside the CDR3, taken from reference TRBV7-2 and TRBJ2-5): GAGVSQSPSNKVTEKGKDVELRCDPISGHTALYWYRQSLGQGLEFLIYFQGNSAPDKSGLPSDRFSAERTGGSVSTLTIQRTQQEDSAVYLCASSPIAGKLGTQYFGPGTRLLVL.

The V gene is TRBV20-1, the J gene TRBJ2-1, with 9 bases matching TRBD2. V lost 0 bases to trimming and J lost 0 bases; unmatched junction nucleotides: 9. The germline CDR1 and CDR2 sequences are DFQATT and SNEGSKA (reference sequence). The CDR3 totals 18 residues. The CDR3 DNA follows: TGCAGTGCTAGAGATGCGGGGGGGACTAGGAGCTCCTACAATGAGCAGTTCTTC. This codes for CSARDAGGTRSSYNEQFF.

This clonotype turned up a few times. The chain uses TRBV5-1 and TRBJ2-1, with TRBD2 identical over 9 bases. Germline-derived CDR1 and CDR2 are SGHRS and YFSETQ. This CDR3 has 18 residues. V trimming: 0 bases; J trimming: 2 bases; junction bases outside the gene matches: 9. The CDR3 spells CASSLAWREGLAYNEQFF. The CDR3 DNA is TGCGCCAGCAGCTTGGCCTGGCGGGAGGGCCTGGCCTACAATGAGCAGTTCTTC.

This clonotype was counted between two and nine times. The chain links TRBV12-3 or TRBV12-4 to TRBJ2-5; TRBD1 matches 8 bases. The CDR3 runs to 15 residues. J lost 5 bases, V lost 4 bases, and 9 bases had no gene match. The CDR3 loop is CASSYGQGRMETQYF. The CDR3 region has the DNA TGTGCCAGCAGTTATGGACAGGGTCGAATGGAGACCCAGTACTTC.

This clonotype has only a few counts. The chain carries TRBV5-1 and TRBJ1-2; D is perhaps TRBD1 (5 bases). Looked up from germline, CDR1 is SGHRS and CDR2 is YFSETQ. The CDR3 is made up of 13 amino acids. V was pared by 0 bases and J by 6 bases, with 9 bases between. The CDR3 DNA reads as TGCGCCAGCAGCTTGGCGGGGGGTCATGGCTACACCTTC. It is translated as CASSLAGGHGYTF.

This chain uses TRBV27 with TRBJ2-7; D gene uncertain. V shed 1 base and J shed 6 bases, with 13 bases lying between them. This CDR3 comprises 14 residues. Germline CDR1 and CDR2: MNHEY and SMNVEV (reference sequence). CDR3 DNA sequence: TGTGCCAGCAGTTTATATGGAAGTACGACCGAGCAGTACTTC. This gives the protein CASSLYGSTTEQYF.

The chain joins TRBV5-1 to TRBJ2-5, with 7 bases that match TRBD2. Looked up from germline, CDR1 is SGHRS and CDR2 is YFSETQ. The CDR3 spans 14 residues. With V trimmed by 3 bases and J by 4 bases, 6 bases remained unmatched. The CDR3 is CASSSQRGGETQYF. The CDR3 DNA reads as TGCGCCAGCAGCTCCCAGCGCGGGGGAGAGACCCAGTACTTC.